A single sample is the source of the 28 T cell receptor beta chains below, sequenced in a study of siplizumab effects on memory and regulatory T cells. Clones were sequenced by immunoSEQ multiplex PCR, and TCRdb holds only the in-frame ones, with some missing. The data contain some 97,000 clones, approximately 90% of them singletons. Sequenced material: Tregs sorted from blood. Receptor source: a human donor in good health.

The chain is built from TRBV7-9 and TRBJ1-1; the D gene is possibly TRBD1 (5 bases). V gave up 6 bases and J gave up 3 bases, with 20 bases separating them. Germline CDR1 reads SEHNR; CDR2 reads FQNEAQ (reference sequence). This CDR3 has 16 amino acids. DNA for the CDR3: TGTGCCAGCAGTTCTAAAACCGGGACGGAATACACTGAAGCTTTCTTT. Translation: CASSSKTGTEYTEAFF. Full variable domain (missing parts from reference TRBV7-9 and TRBJ1-1): DTGVSQNPRHKITKRGQNVTFRCDPISEHNRLYWYRQTLGQGPEFLTYFQNEAQLEKSRLLSDRFSAERPKGSFSTLEIQRTEQGDSAMYLCASSSKTGTEYTEAFFGQGTRLTVV.

This clone was observed a handful of times. This sequence joins TRBV2 and TRBJ1-2; D is possibly TRBD1 (5 bases). The CDR3 length is 15 residues. Trimming removed 4 bases at V and 5 bases at J, with 17 bases between. CDR1 and CDR2 (germline): SNHLY, FYNNEI. The CDR3 loop reads CASSGGTARGYGYTF. The CDR3 DNA reads TGTGCCAGCAGTGGCGGGACGGCGAGGGGATATGGCTACACCTTC.

The gene calls are TRBV18 and TRBJ1-2; 9 bases match TRBD1. Trimming at V came to 1 base and at J to 3 bases, leaving 0 bases not matched to a gene. The CDR3 loop spans 14 amino acids. CDR1 is KGHSH, CDR2 LQKENI, per germline. The CDR3 protein is CASSPRDRDYGYTF. In DNA, the CDR3 is TGTGCCAGCTCACCACGGGACAGGGACTATGGCTACACCTTC.

V usage is TRBV19 and J usage is TRBJ2-7; D may correspond to TRBD1 or TRBD2 (6 bases each). Germline V lookup: CDR1 LNHDA, CDR2 SQIVND (reference sequence). V lost 5 bases and J lost 0, with 11 bases in between. The CDR3 covers 14 residues. The CDR3 here is CASSGGLASYEQYF. The CDR3 region has the DNA TGTGCCAGTAGTGGGGGGCTAGCCTCCTACGAGCAGTACTTC.

The chain is built from TRBV7-8 and TRBJ2-1; no clear D gene. Trimming removed 8 bases from V and 5 bases from J, with 13 bases in between. CDR1 and CDR2 from the germline V gene are SGHVS and FQNEAQ. This CDR3 spans 13 amino acids. Here the CDR3 reads CASRHRGDNEQFF. DNA for the CDR3: TGTGCCAGCCGCCACCGCGGCGACAATGAGCAGTTCTTC.

The chain carries TRBV5-1 and TRBJ2-5, with D perhaps matching TRBD1 (5 bases). The DNA end is a closer match to TRBJ2-7, so the J assignment may be wrong. CDR3 length: 15 residues. Per the germline V gene, CDR1 is SGHRS and CDR2 is YFSETQ. DNA for the CDR3: TGCGCCAGCAGCTTGAAAAGGGGTGGGGTTTACGAGCAGTACTTC. Its protein is CASSLKRGGVYEQYF.

V gene TRBV10-3 combines with J gene TRBJ2-6; 7 nucleotides match TRBD1. The CDR3 consists of 21 residues. V was clipped by 2 bases and J by 1 base; unmatched bases: 17. Germline V gives CDR1 ENHRY, CDR2 SYGVKD. This chain's CDR3 is CAISERNRRRTGISGANVLTF. Written as DNA, the CDR3 is TGTGCCATCAGTGAGAGGAACCGACGGCGGACAGGAATTTCTGGGGCCAACGTCCTGACTTTC.

V and J are TRBV4-2 and TRBJ2-1, with TRBD2 matching over 10 bases. The ends lost 2 bases at V and 4 bases at J; junction bases unmatched: 5. CDR1 is LGHNA, CDR2 YNFKEQ, per germline. The CDR3 consists of 16 residues. CDR3 region: CASSQNPSGGYNEQFF. The CDR3 DNA follows: TGTGCCAGCAGCCAAAACCCTAGCGGGGGTTACAATGAGCAGTTCTTC.

The rearrangement links TRBV6-5 to TRBJ1-5; D is perhaps TRBD1 (6 bases). Trimming removed 2 bases at V and 11 bases at J, with 19 bases between. Per germline, CDR1 MNHEY and CDR2 SVGAGI. The CDR3 loop spans 15 amino acids. The CDR3 reads CASSYGPGAPGAQHF. The DNA for the CDR3 is TGTGCCAGCAGTTACGGCCCAGGGGCCCCAGGGGCCCAGCATTTT.

V gene TRBV2 combines with J gene TRBJ2-1; TRBD2 agrees at 8 bases. The germline V gene encodes CDR1 SNHLY and CDR2 FYNNEI. The CDR3 covers 14 residues. The V and J ends lost 2 bases and 5 bases, in that order; junction bases with no gene match: 2. The CDR3 reads CASSEWGLDNEQFF. CDR3 nucleotide sequence: TGTGCCAGCAGTGAATGGGGACTAGACAATGAGCAGTTCTTC. Combining the CDR3 with reference TRBV2 and TRBJ2-1 gives the whole variable domain EPEVTQTPSHQVTQMGQEVILRCVPISNHLYFYWYRQILGQKVEFLVSFYNNEISEKSEIFDDQFSVERPDGSNFTLKIRSTKLEDSAMYFCASSEWGLDNEQFFGPGTRLTVL.

Worth noting for this clone: In the same sample, other DNA sequences code for this CDR3. The rearrangement joins TRBV5-4 to TRBJ1-2, with unresolved D. The CDR3 covers 12 residues. Per the germline V gene, CDR1 is SGHNT and CDR2 is YYREEE (reference sequence). Trimming removed 4 bases at V and 4 bases at J, with 8 bases between. CDR3 nucleotides: TGTGCCAGCAGCCCGGACGGCTATGGCTACACCTTC. Translating gives CASSPDGYGYTF.

This clone was found once. The rearrangement joins TRBV6-6 to TRBJ2-3; D tentatively fits TRBD1 or TRBD2 (5 bases each). CDR1 is MNHNY and CDR2 is SVGAGI in the germline V gene (reference sequence). Deletions cut 0 bases from V and 8 bases from J, with 9 bases between. This CDR3 region has 13 residues. CDR3 loop: CASSYSLGGTQYF. The CDR3 coding sequence is TGTGCCAGCAGTTACTCCCTTGGGGGTACGCAGTATTTT.

The CDR3 DNA is TGTGCCAGCAGCTTAGGGGTTTTATTCACAGATACGCAGTATTTT. It specifies CASSLGVLFTDTQYF. J is TRBJ2-3 and V is TRBV7-9; D is undetermined. The V gene's germline CDR1 is SEHNR and CDR2 FQNEAQ (reference sequence). The CDR3 is 15 residues long. V was pared by 1 base and J by 2 bases, with 10 bases between. Together with reference TRBV7-9 and TRBJ2-3, the CDR3 gives the full variable domain: DTGVSQNPRHKITKRGQNVTFRCDPISEHNRLYWYRQTLGQGPEFLTYFQNEAQLEKSRLLSDRFSAERPKGSFSTLEIQRTEQGDSAMYLCASSLGVLFTDTQYFGPGTRLTVL.

The chain joins TRBV5-1 to TRBJ2-5; D uncertain. Per the germline V gene, CDR1 is SGHRS and CDR2 is YFSETQ. Trimming removed 0 bases from V and 4 bases from J, with 10 bases in between. The CDR3 is 14 residues long. CDR3 sequence reads: CASSLEGYGETQYF. For the CDR3, the DNA is TGCGCCAGCAGCTTGGAAGGGTACGGAGAGACCCAGTACTTC.

This chain connects TRBV4-2 to TRBJ1-1, with TRBD1 as a possible D gene (5 bases). Germline V gene data show CDR1 as LGHNA and CDR2 as YNFKEQ. Trimming removed 4 bases at V and 8 bases at J, with 8 bases between. The CDR3 length is 11 residues. The CDR3 coding sequence is TGTGCCAGCAGCCTAGGGGCGGAAGCTTTCTTT. Amino acids: CASSLGAEAFF.

This chain connects TRBV10-3 to TRBJ2-3; D possibly corresponds to TRBD1 (6 bases). Germline-derived CDR1 and CDR2 are ENHRY and SYGVKD. CDR3 size: 15 residues. Trimming removed 10 bases at V and 2 bases at J, with 19 bases between. CDR3 region: CATNRDLEDTDTQYF. In nucleotides, the CDR3 is TGTGCCACTAACAGGGATCTGGAGGACACAGATACGCAGTATTTT.

The V gene is TRBV6-5, the J gene TRBJ1-5, with TRBD1 as a possible D gene (6 bases). The V end lost 6 bases, the J end lost 0 bases, and 12 bases lay between the germline ends. The length of the CDR3 is 15 residues. CDR1 is MNHEY, CDR2 SVGAGI, per germline. CDR3 in DNA: TGTGCCAGCAGATTCCGACAGGATAGCAATCAGCCCCAGCATTTT. Its protein product is CASRFRQDSNQPQHF.

The chain has TRBV19 and TRBJ2-3; 7 nucleotides match TRBD2. V shed 9 bases and J 7 bases; nucleotides not matched to a gene: 10. CDR1 and CDR2 from the germline V gene are LNHDA and SQIVND (reference sequence). The CDR3 consists of 13 residues. This chain's CDR3 is CASSSGLVHTQYF. For the CDR3, the DNA is TGTGCCAGCTCTAGCGGACTCGTTCATACGCAGTATTTT. Full variable domain (outside the CDR3, taken from reference TRBV19 and TRBJ2-3): DGGITQSPKYLFRKEGQNVTLSCEQNLNHDAMYWYRQDPGQGLRLIYYSQIVNDFQKGDIAEGYSVSREKKESFPLTVTSAQKNPTAFYLCASSSGLVHTQYFGPGTRLTVL.

This chain joins TRBV2 and TRBJ2-7; 13 nucleotides agree with TRBD2. Germline-derived CDR1 and CDR2 are SNHLY and FYNNEI. Losses at the gene ends were 6 bases for V and 3 bases for J; bases not matched to a gene: 2. This CDR3 spans 14 amino acids. Here the CDR3 DNA reads TGTGCCAGCAGAGGACTAGCGGGAGTCTACGAGCAGTACTTC. Protein: CASRGLAGVYEQYF.

This chain connects TRBV5-1 to TRBJ2-7; the match to TRBD2 covers 8 bases. From germline, CDR1 is SGHRS and CDR2 YFSETQ. V shed 6 bases, J shed 5 bases, and the junction held 4 bases outside the gene matches. The CDR3 runs to 12 residues. CDR3 region: CASTGRGDEQYF. The CDR3 region has the DNA TGCGCCAGCACCGGGAGGGGCGACGAGCAGTACTTC. Together with reference TRBV5-1 and TRBJ2-7, the CDR3 gives the full variable domain: KAGVTQTPRYLIKTRGQQVTLSCSPISGHRSVSWYQQTPGQGLQFLFEYFSETQRNKGNFPGRFSGRQFSNSRSEMNVSTLELGDSALYLCASTGRGDEQYFGPGTRLTVT.

The chain joins TRBV9 to TRBJ2-2; 10 nucleotides match TRBD1. Germline V gives CDR1 SGDLS, CDR2 YYNGEE. This CDR3 region has 14 residues. The V gene end was trimmed by 3 bases and the J gene end by 6 bases; junction bases not matched to a gene: 2. The CDR3 loop reads CASSGGQGAGELFF. The CDR3 coding sequence is TGTGCCAGCAGCGGAGGACAGGGGGCCGGGGAGCTGTTTTTT.

The chain combines TRBV2 with TRBJ2-1; 9 bases map to TRBD2. In germline, CDR1 is SNHLY, CDR2 FYNNEI. This CDR3 comprises 17 residues. V shed 7 bases and J 3 bases; nucleotides not matched to a gene: 13. The CDR3 region is CASITFTGTSRYNEQFF. CDR3 coding DNA: TGTGCCAGCATCACTTTTACCGGGACTAGCCGCTACAATGAGCAGTTCTTC.

A few counts support this clone. The rearrangement uses TRBV5-1 and TRBJ2-7, with 7 bases lining up with TRBD1. The CDR3 has 14 residues. J was trimmed by 3 bases and V by 4 bases; bases with no gene match: 7. Per the germline V gene, CDR1 is SGHRS and CDR2 is YFSETQ. The CDR3 loop reads CASSPGQMGYEQYF. Written as DNA, the CDR3 is TGCGCCAGCAGCCCGGGACAGATGGGCTACGAGCAGTACTTC.

This chain links TRBV15 with TRBJ2-5; TRBD2 might be the D (5 bases). CDR3 length: 15 amino acids. Germline loops: CDR1 LNHNV, CDR2 YYDKDF (reference sequence). The V end lost 8 bases, the J end lost 0 bases, and 16 bases lay between the germline ends. DNA of the CDR3: TGTGCCACCTCTTGGAGTAGCGTAAACCAAGAGACCCAGTACTTC. Its translation: CATSWSSVNQETQYF.

V usage is TRBV29-1 and J usage is TRBJ2-3; the D gene is possibly TRBD2 (7 bases). Between the trimmed V and J ends, which lost 6 bases and 2 bases, there was a span of 18 bases. Germline V gene data show CDR1 as SQVTM and CDR2 as ANQGSEA. The CDR3 runs to 15 residues. The CDR3 nucleotides are TGCAGCGTCTCAAAAGTAGGGGGGGACACAGATACGCAGTATTTT. This translates into CSVSKVGGDTDTQYF.

J is TRBJ1-4 and V is TRBV18; D is unresolved. The CDR3 spans 13 residues. Germline assignment: CDR1 KGHSH and CDR2 LQKENI. Trimming pared 1 base from V and 8 bases from J, leaving 8 bases between. This CDR3 is CASSPRPYEKLFF. The CDR3 DNA reads TGTGCCAGCTCACCACGGCCCTACGAAAAACTGTTTTTT.

The V call is TRBV12-5, the J call TRBJ2-2; 8 bases align to TRBD1. Germline V CDR1 and CDR2: LGHNT, FRNRAP. V was clipped by 1 base and J by 4 bases; unmatched bases: 8. This CDR3 contains 17 residues. CDR3 sequence (DNA): TGTGCTAGTGGTTTGGGGGGCAGGGGGCAGAGCACCGGGGAGCTGTTTTTT. This encodes CASGLGGRGQSTGELFF.

The chain is built from TRBV7-9 and TRBJ2-1; D might be TRBD1 (5 bases). The CDR3 contains 15 residues. V lost 2 bases and J 8 bases, leaving 16 bases between the germline ends. In germline, CDR1 is SEHNR, CDR2 FQNEAQ (reference sequence). For the CDR3, the DNA is TGTGCCAGCAGCTTACAAGGGGCGGCCGGTGATGAGCAGTTCTTC. Its protein is CASSLQGAAGDEQFF.